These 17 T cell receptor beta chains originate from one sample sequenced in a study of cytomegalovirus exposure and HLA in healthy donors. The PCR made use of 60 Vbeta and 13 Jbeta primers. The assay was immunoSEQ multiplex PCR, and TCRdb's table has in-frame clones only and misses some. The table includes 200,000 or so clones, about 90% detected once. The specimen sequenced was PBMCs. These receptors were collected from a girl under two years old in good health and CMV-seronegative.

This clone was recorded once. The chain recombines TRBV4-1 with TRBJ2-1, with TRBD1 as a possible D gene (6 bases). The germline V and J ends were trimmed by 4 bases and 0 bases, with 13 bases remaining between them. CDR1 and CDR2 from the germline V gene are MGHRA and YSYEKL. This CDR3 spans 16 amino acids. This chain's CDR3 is CASSPRQVNSYNEQFF. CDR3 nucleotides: TGCGCCAGCAGCCCTCGACAGGTAAACTCCTACAATGAGCAGTTCTTC.

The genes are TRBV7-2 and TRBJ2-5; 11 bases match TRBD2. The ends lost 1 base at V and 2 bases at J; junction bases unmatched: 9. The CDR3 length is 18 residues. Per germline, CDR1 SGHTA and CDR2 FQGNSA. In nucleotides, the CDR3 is TGTGCCAGCAGCTTAGAGGTCGGGACTAGCGGACCTCAAGAGACCCAGTACTTC. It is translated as CASSLEVGTSGPQETQYF.

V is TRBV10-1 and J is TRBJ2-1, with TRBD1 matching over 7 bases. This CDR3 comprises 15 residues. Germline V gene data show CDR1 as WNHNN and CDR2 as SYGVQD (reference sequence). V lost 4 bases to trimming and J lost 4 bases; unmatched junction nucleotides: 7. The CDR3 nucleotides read TGCGCCAGCAGTGCAGGGACAGTTGATTACAATGAGCAGTTCTTC. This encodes CASSAGTVDYNEQFF.

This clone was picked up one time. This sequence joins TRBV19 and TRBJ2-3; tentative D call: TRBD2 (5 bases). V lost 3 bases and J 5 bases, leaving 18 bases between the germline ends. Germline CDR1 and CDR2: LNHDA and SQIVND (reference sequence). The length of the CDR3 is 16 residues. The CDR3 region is CASSMVRVLGLDTQYF. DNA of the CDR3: TGTGCCAGTAGTATGGTTCGCGTACTAGGGTTAGATACGCAGTATTTT.

CDR3 sequence: CASSSTGVNSPLHF. In nucleotides, the CDR3 is TGTGCCAGCAGTTCGACAGGTGTTAATTCACCCCTCCACTTT. V gene TRBV27 combines with J gene TRBJ1-6; D is possibly TRBD1 (6 bases). The CDR3 is made up of 14 amino acids. The V gene's germline CDR1 is MNHEY and CDR2 SMNVEV (reference sequence). Deletions cut 4 bases from V and 6 bases from J, with 10 bases between.

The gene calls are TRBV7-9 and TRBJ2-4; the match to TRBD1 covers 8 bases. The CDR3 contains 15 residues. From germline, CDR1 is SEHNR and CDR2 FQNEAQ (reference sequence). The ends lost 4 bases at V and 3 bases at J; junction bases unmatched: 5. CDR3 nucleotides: TGTGCCAGCAGCTCGACAGGGGCCCTCAAAAACATTCAGTACTTC. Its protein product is CASSSTGALKNIQYF.

The CDR3 is CASSESPSHTDTQYF. CDR3 nucleotide sequence: TGTGCCAGCAGCGAGTCTCCCAGTCACACAGATACGCAGTATTTT. J is TRBJ2-3 and V is TRBV9; no clear D. Trimming pared 3 bases from V and 2 bases from J, leaving 13 bases between. The CDR3 length is 15 residues. Germline V gene sequence: CDR1 SGDLS, CDR2 YYNGEE. Full variable domain (remainder filled in from reference TRBV9 and TRBJ2-3): DSGVTQTPKHLITATGQRVTLRCSPRSGDLSVYWYQQSLDQGLQFLIQYYNGEERAKGNILERFSAQQFPDLHSELNLSSLELGDSALYFCASSESPSHTDTQYFGPGTRLTVL.

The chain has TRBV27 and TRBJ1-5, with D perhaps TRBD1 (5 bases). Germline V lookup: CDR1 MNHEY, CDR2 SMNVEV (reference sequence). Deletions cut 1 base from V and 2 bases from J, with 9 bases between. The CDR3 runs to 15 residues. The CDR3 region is CASSLFGGGNQPQHF. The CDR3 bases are TGTGCCAGCAGTTTATTCGGGGGAGGCAATCAGCCCCAGCATTTT.

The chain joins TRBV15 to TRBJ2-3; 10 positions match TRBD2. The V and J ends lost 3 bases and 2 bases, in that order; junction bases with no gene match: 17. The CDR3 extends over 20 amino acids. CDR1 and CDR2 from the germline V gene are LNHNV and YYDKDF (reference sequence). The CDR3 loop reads CATSSENTRGLAENTDTQYF. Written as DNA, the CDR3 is TGTGCCACCAGCAGCGAAAACACACGAGGACTAGCGGAAAACACAGATACGCAGTATTTT.

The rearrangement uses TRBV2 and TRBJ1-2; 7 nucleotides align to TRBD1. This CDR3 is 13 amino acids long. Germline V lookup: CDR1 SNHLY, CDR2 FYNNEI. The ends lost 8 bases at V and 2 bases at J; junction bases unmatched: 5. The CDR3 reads CASRWTGNYGYTF. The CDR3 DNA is TGTGCCAGCCGTTGGACAGGCAACTATGGCTACACCTTC.

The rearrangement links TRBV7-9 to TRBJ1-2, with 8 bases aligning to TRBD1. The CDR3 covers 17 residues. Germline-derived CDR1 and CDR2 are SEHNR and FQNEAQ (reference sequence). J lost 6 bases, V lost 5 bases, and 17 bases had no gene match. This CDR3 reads CASSKPTSAGQGNGYTF. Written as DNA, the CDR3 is TGTGCCAGCAGCAAACCGACCTCTGCCGGACAGGGAAATGGCTACACCTTC.

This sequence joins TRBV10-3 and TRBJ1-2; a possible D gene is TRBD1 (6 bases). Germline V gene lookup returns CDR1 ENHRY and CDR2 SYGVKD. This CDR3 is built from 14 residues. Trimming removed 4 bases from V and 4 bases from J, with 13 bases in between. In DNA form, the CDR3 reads TGTGCCATCAGTGGAGGGGACACACCCTATGGCTACACCTTC. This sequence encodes CAISGGDTPYGYTF.

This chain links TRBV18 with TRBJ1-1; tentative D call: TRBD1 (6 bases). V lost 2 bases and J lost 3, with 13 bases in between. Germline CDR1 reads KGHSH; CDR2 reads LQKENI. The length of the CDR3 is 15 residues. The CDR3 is CASSPLDSGDTEAFF. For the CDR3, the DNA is TGTGCCAGCTCACCATTGGACAGCGGCGACACTGAAGCTTTCTTT.

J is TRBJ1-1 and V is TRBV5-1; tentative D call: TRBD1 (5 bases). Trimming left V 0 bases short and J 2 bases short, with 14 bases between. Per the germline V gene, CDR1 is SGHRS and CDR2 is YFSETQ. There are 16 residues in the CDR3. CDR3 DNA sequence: TGCGCCAGCAGCTTGGCCGGTGGGGGGATAAACACTGAAGCTTTCTTT. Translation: CASSLAGGGINTEAFF.

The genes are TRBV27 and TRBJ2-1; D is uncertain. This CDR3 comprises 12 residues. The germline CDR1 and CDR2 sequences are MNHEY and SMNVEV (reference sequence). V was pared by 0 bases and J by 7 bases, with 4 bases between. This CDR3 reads CASSLSNNEQFF. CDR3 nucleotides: TGTGCCAGCAGTTTATCTAATAATGAGCAGTTCTTC.

The chain's CDR3 is CASSPGTSGPGADTQYF. The CDR3 DNA is TGCGCCAGCAGCCCTGGGACTAGCGGCCCCGGGGCGGATACGCAGTATTTT. This rearrangement joins TRBV4-3 to TRBJ2-3; 11 bases agree with TRBD2. Germline V lookup: CDR1 LGHNA, CDR2 YSLEER. Trimming removed 4 bases from V and 6 bases from J; junction bases left unmatched: 12. This CDR3 is 17 amino acids long.

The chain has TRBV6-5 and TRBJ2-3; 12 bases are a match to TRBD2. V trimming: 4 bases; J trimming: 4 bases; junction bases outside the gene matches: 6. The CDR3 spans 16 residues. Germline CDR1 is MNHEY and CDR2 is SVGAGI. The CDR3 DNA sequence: TGTGCCAGCAGTTCGCCTCTAGCGGGAGGGCCAGATACGCAGTATTTT. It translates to CASSSPLAGGPDTQYF.